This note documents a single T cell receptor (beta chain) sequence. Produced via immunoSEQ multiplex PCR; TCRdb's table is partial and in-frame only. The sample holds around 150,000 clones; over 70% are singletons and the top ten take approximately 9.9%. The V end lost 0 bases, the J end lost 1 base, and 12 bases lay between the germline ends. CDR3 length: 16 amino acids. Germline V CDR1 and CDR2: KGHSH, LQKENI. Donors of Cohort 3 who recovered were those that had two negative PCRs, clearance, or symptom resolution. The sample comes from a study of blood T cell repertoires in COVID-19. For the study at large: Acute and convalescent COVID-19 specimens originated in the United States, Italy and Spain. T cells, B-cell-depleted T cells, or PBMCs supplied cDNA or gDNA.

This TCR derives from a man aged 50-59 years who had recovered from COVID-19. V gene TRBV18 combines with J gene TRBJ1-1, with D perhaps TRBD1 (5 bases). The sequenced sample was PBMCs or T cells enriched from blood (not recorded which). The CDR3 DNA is TGTGCCAGCTCACCACCTGGGGGGAGGACGAACACTGAAGCTTTCTTT. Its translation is CASSPPGGRTNTEAFF.